Following are 5 T cell receptor beta chains from one sample sequenced in a study of OX40 agonist ivuxolimab in advanced cancers. Assay: immunoSEQ multiplex PCR; the TCRdb copy retains only in-frame clones and omits some. The table lists 120,000 or so clones, roughly 90% of them singletons. The sample consisted of CD4+ or CD8+ T cells sorted from blood, taken in a trial of the OX40 agonist ivuxolimab. The receptors shown here come from an adult with an advanced solid tumor such as melanoma, head and neck, liver or kidney cancer.

The V gene is TRBV28, the J gene TRBJ1-5; D gene uncertain. Germline-derived CDR1 and CDR2 are MDHEN and SYDVKM. Trimming pared 1 base from V and 6 bases from J, leaving 7 bases between. The CDR3 is 13 amino acids. CDR3 region: CASSLSGIQPQHF. In DNA form, the CDR3 reads TGTGCCAGCAGTTTATCTGGGATTCAGCCCCAGCATTTT.

The gene calls are TRBV19 and TRBJ2-2; D possibly matches TRBD1 or TRBD2 (5 bases each). CDR1 and CDR2 from the germline V gene are LNHDA and SQIVND (reference sequence). CDR3 length equals 14 residues. V lost 7 bases to trimming and J lost 1 base, with 10 bases between them. The CDR3, as DNA: TGTGCCAGTACCCTGGGACGGAACACCGGGGAGCTGTTTTTT. It specifies CASTLGRNTGELFF.

This chain uses TRBV6-5 with TRBJ1-2; 8 bases align to TRBD1. Germline assignment: CDR1 MNHEY and CDR2 SVGAGI. V lost 4 bases, J lost 4 bases, and 2 bases stayed unmatched. The CDR3 has 13 residues. DNA for the CDR3: TGTGCCAGCAGTTCACAGGGGGGCTATGGCTACACCTTC. Amino acids: CASSSQGGYGYTF.

The chain is built from TRBV2 and TRBJ2-3, with 8 bases identical to TRBD1. The CDR3 runs 15 residues. CDR1 is SNHLY, CDR2 FYNNEI, per germline. V lost 4 bases and J lost 1; bases outside the gene matches: 4. CDR3 in amino acids: CASSGTGQGTDTQYF. The CDR3 coding sequence is TGTGCCAGCAGTGGGACAGGGCAAGGCACAGATACGCAGTATTTT.

This chain connects TRBV9 to TRBJ2-2; 7 positions agree with TRBD1. Per germline, CDR1 SGDLS and CDR2 YYNGEE. V lost 0 bases to trimming and J lost 2 bases; unmatched junction nucleotides: 1. This CDR3 is 15 amino acids long. In nucleotides, the CDR3 is TGTGCCAGCAGCGTAGGGGACAGAAACACCGGGGAGCTGTTTTTT. Translating gives CASSVGDRNTGELFF.